The rows below give T cell receptor beta chains drawn from one sample of a study of regulatory T cells in long-lasting Graves disease. TCRdb re-called the multiplex PCR reads through MiXCR, storing one row per CDR3 protein. The table includes a few hundred thousand distinct CDR3 sequences, around 17% detected once. The sample was also linked to a second study, of T cells in Graves' hyperthyroidism and ophthalmopathy.

Sequencing used peripheral blood mononuclear cells (PBMCs), obtained at new diagnosis, from a patient treated with antithyroid drugs. The receptor source for this set is a young woman with Graves disease. CDR3s include the opening cysteine and the closing phenylalanine or tryptophan. A D gene is named only where the DNA matches it firmly. Some rows have no size entry. The others give once, few or many, or a class for an expanded clone.

abundance: NA; v_gene: TRBV6-2/TRBV6-3; d_gene: NA; len: 14; j_gene: TRBJ1-5; CDR3nt: TGTGCCAGCAGTCGAGAGGTCGGCAATCAGCCCCAGCATTTT; CDR3aa: CASSREVGNQPQHF
abundance: many; v_gene: TRBV27; d_gene: TRBD2; len: 16; j_gene: TRBJ2-7; CDR3nt: TGTGCCAGCAGTTCCAATATACTAGCGGCCACCTACGAGCAGTACTTC; CDR3aa: CASSSNILAATYEQYF
abundance: NA; v_gene: TRBV27; d_gene: TRBD1; len: 14; j_gene: TRBJ1-2; CDR3nt: TGTGCCAGCAGCATGTCCGGACAGGCTTATGGCTACACCTTC; CDR3aa: CASSMSGQAYGYTF
abundance: many; v_gene: TRBV30; d_gene: NA; len: 12; j_gene: TRBJ1-1; CDR3nt: TGTGCCGTGGACTTAATGAACACTGAAGCTTTCTTT; CDR3aa: CAVDLMNTEAFF
abundance: few; v_gene: TRBV5-1; d_gene: NA; len: 17; j_gene: TRBJ2-5; CDR3nt: TGCGCCAGCAGACCCGGTAGCGGAGGGCCATTAATTGAGACCCAGTACTTC; CDR3aa: CASRPGSGGPLIETQYF
abundance: NA; v_gene: TRBV7-9; d_gene: TRBD1; len: 13; j_gene: TRBJ1-5; CDR3nt: TGTGCCAGCAGCACAGGGGGTAGTAAGCCCCAGCATTTT; CDR3aa: CASSTGGSKPQHF
abundance: many; v_gene: TRBV28; d_gene: TRBD2; len: 15; j_gene: TRBJ2-7; CDR3nt: TGTGCCAGCAGTTTCGAAGCGGGAGGGCCCTACGAGCAGTACTTC; CDR3aa: CASSFEAGGPYEQYF
abundance: many; v_gene: TRBV28; d_gene: NA; len: 14; j_gene: TRBJ1-3; CDR3nt: TGTGCCAGCAGTACCGGGCACAGTGGAAACACCATATATTTT; CDR3aa: CASSTGHSGNTIYF
abundance: many; v_gene: TRBV5-6; d_gene: NA; len: 16; j_gene: TRBJ2-7; CDR3nt: TGTGCCAGCAGCTTGTTGACCGGCGTGAGCTCCTACGAGCAGTACTTC; CDR3aa: CASSLLTGVSSYEQYF
abundance: many; v_gene: TRBV3-1; d_gene: TRBD2; len: 18; j_gene: TRBJ2-5; CDR3nt: TGTGCCAGCAGCCCCCCGTGGCGGGAGGGCCGACTGGGAGAGACCCAGTACTTC; CDR3aa: CASSPPWREGRLGETQYF
abundance: many; v_gene: TRBV10-3; d_gene: TRBD2; len: 13; j_gene: TRBJ2-7; CDR3nt: TGTGCCATCAGGGGGACTAGCGACTACGAGCAGTACTTC; CDR3aa: CAIRGTSDYEQYF
abundance: few; v_gene: TRBV12-3/TRBV12-4; d_gene: TRBD2; len: 19; j_gene: TRBJ2-3; CDR3nt: TGTGCCAGCAGTTTAGCCGGGACTAGCGGGAGGGCCGGCACAGATACGCAGTATTTT; CDR3aa: CASSLAGTSGRAGTDTQYF
abundance: many; v_gene: TRBV29-1; d_gene: TRBD2; len: 14; j_gene: TRBJ2-1; CDR3nt: TGCAGCGCCATGGTAGCGGGAGTTTACGGTGAGCAGTTCTTC; CDR3aa: CSAMVAGVYGEQFF
abundance: many; v_gene: TRBV20-1; d_gene: TRBD2; len: 14; j_gene: TRBJ2-1; CDR3nt: TGCAGTGCTAGGGGGACTAGCGGGAACAATGAGCAGTTCTTC; CDR3aa: CSARGTSGNNEQFF
abundance: NA; v_gene: TRBV19; d_gene: NA; len: 14; j_gene: TRBJ1-1; CDR3nt: TGTGCCAGTACCCATGGGGGGTTCGACACTGAAGCTTTCTTT; CDR3aa: CASTHGGFDTEAFF
abundance: NA; v_gene: TRBV29-1; d_gene: TRBD2; len: 14; j_gene: TRBJ2-1; CDR3nt: TGCAGCGTTGCTAGCGGGAGGGCCAGTAATGAGCAGTTCTTC; CDR3aa: CSVASGRASNEQFF
abundance: few; v_gene: TRBV19; d_gene: TRBD2; len: 15; j_gene: TRBJ2-5; CDR3nt: TGTGCCAGTAGTCTCATCCTGACTAGCGGGGAGACCCAGTACTTC; CDR3aa: CASSLILTSGETQYF
abundance: few; v_gene: TRBV15; d_gene: NA; len: 12; j_gene: TRBJ2-7; CDR3nt: TGTGCCACCAGCAGAGATCGGTACGAGCAGTACTTC; CDR3aa: CATSRDRYEQYF
abundance: many; v_gene: TRBV28; d_gene: NA; len: 14; j_gene: TRBJ1-4; CDR3nt: TGTGCCAGCAGTACACGACACTCCGGCGAAAAACTGTTTTTT; CDR3aa: CASSTRHSGEKLFF
abundance: NA; v_gene: TRBV7-2; d_gene: TRBD1; len: 16; j_gene: TRBJ2-2; CDR3nt: TGTGCCAGCAGTCGCTCCGGGACAGGGGGAACCGGGGAGCTGTTTTTT; CDR3aa: CASSRSGTGGTGELFF
abundance: many; v_gene: TRBV20-1; d_gene: NA; len: 14; j_gene: TRBJ1-2; CDR3nt: TGCAGTGCTAGAGATCTGGCAGTAGCCTATGGCTACACCTTC; CDR3aa: CSARDLAVAYGYTF
abundance: NA; v_gene: TRBV4-3; d_gene: NA; len: 16; j_gene: TRBJ2-1; CDR3nt: TGCGCCAGCAGCCAAGGTTTGGGGGGGCCGACCTACGAGCAGTTCTTC; CDR3aa: CASSQGLGGPTYEQFF